Presented here are 14 T cell receptor beta chains from one specimen sequenced in a study of technical replicates of blood from a few donors. TCRdb keeps only in-frame clones here, not all; method: immunoSEQ multiplex PCR. The table lists about 80,000 clones, approximately 97% of them singletons. The sample was T cells isolated from PBMCs. The receptor source for this set is a human donor in good health.

The J gene is TRBJ1-2, the V gene TRBV7-8, with 9 bases identical to TRBD1. Germline-derived CDR1 and CDR2 are SGHVS and FQNEAQ. This CDR3 spans 13 amino acids. J lost 8 bases, V lost 5 bases, and 6 bases had no gene match. CDR3 DNA sequence: TGTGCCAGCAGCCCGGGACAGGGCTGGGGCTACACCTTC. Its protein product is CASSPGQGWGYTF.

This rearrangement joins TRBV9 to TRBJ1-2; D not resolved. CDR3 length equals 13 residues. V was shortened by 2 bases and J by 2 bases, with 7 bases between the two germline ends. Germline values: CDR1 SGDLS, CDR2 YYNGEE. The CDR3 spells CASSVGENYGYTF. CDR3 DNA: TGTGCCAGCAGCGTCGGGGAAAACTATGGCTACACCTTC.

This chain connects TRBV4-1 to TRBJ1-2, with 7 bases aligning to TRBD1. Germline CDR1 is MGHRA and CDR2 is YSYEKL. Trimming at V came to 2 bases and at J to 2 bases, leaving 5 bases not matched to a gene. This CDR3 has 15 residues. The CDR3 nucleotides are TGCGCCAGCAGCCAACCGGGACAGTTAAACTATGGCTACACCTTC. Its protein product is CASSQPGQLNYGYTF.

This rearrangement joins TRBV6-6 to TRBJ1-1; tentative D call: TRBD1 (5 bases). Germline V gene sequence: CDR1 MNHNY, CDR2 SVGAGI (reference sequence). The CDR3 extends over 13 amino acids. Deletions cut 5 bases from V and 1 base from J, with 8 bases between. The chain's CDR3 is CASSSGQNTEAFF. In DNA form, the CDR3 reads TGTGCCAGCAGTAGTGGACAGAACACTGAAGCTTTCTTT.

The genes are TRBV5-4 and TRBJ1-1; 10 nucleotides agree with TRBD1. Germline CDR1 is SGHNT and CDR2 is YYREEE (reference sequence). J gave up 1 base and V 1 base, and 7 bases lay outside the gene matches. CDR3 size: 17 residues. CDR3 residues: CASSLSSGTGANTEAFF. In nucleotides, the CDR3 is TGTGCCAGCAGCTTGAGCTCCGGGACAGGGGCGAACACTGAAGCTTTCTTT.

This sequence joins TRBV20-1 and TRBJ1-2, with D unresolved. The CDR3 has 10 residues. CDR1 and CDR2 from the germline V gene are DFQATT and SNEGSKA (reference sequence). The CDR3 DNA is TGCACGGTATCGGACTATGGCTACACCTTC. This codes for CTVSDYGYTF.

The gene calls are TRBV4-1 and TRBJ2-7, with 11 bases identical to TRBD2. Germline CDR1 reads MGHRA; CDR2 reads YSYEKL. The CDR3 covers 15 residues. Trimming removed 0 bases from V and 5 bases from J; junction bases left unmatched: 3. The CDR3 DNA is TGCGCCAGCAGCCAAGAAACTAGCGGGAGCAACGAGCAGTACTTC. Protein product: CASSQETSGSNEQYF.

The rearrangement links TRBV5-6 to TRBJ2-1; D might be TRBD1 (5 bases). Germline values: CDR1 SGHDT, CDR2 YYEEEE. With 4 bases removed from V and 2 bases from J, the gap between germline ends came to 22 bases. CDR3 length equals 18 residues. Here the CDR3 reads CASSPIDSRNGAYNEQFF. The CDR3 nucleotides are TGTGCCAGCAGCCCAATAGACAGCCGTAACGGTGCCTACAATGAGCAGTTCTTC.

The chain combines TRBV20-1 with TRBJ2-3, with D unclear. CDR3 length: 11 residues. The germline CDR1 and CDR2 sequences are DFQATT and SNEGSKA (reference sequence). Trimming removed 3 bases from V and 5 bases from J, with 6 bases in between. The CDR3 sequence: CSASNRDTQYF. CDR3 bases: TGCAGTGCTAGCAACAGAGATACGCAGTATTTT.

The CDR3 DNA follows: TGCGCCAGCAGCTTGGGAGCGGGAGCAGATACGCAGTATTTT. It translates to CASSLGAGADTQYF. The genes are TRBV5-1 and TRBJ2-3; 8 bases are a match to TRBD2. V dropped 0 bases and J dropped 4; count of bases not matched to a gene: 1. The CDR3 loop spans 14 amino acids. Germline lookup yields CDR1 SGHRS and CDR2 YFSETQ.

The gene calls are TRBV7-9 and TRBJ1-1; tentatively, D is TRBD1 (5 bases). This CDR3 is built from 14 residues. CDR1 is SEHNR and CDR2 is FQNEAQ in the germline V gene (reference sequence). V was pared by 4 bases and J by 0 bases, with 9 bases between. As DNA, the CDR3 is TGTGCCAGCAGCTCTCTGACAGTGAACACTGAAGCTTTCTTT. This translates into CASSSLTVNTEAFF.

The chain has TRBV20-1 and TRBJ1-1; D gene ambiguous. Germline V lookup: CDR1 DFQATT, CDR2 SNEGSKA (reference sequence). Deletions cut 0 bases from V and 10 bases from J, with 9 bases between. The CDR3 consists of 11 residues. CDR3 amino acids: CSARDPPGAFF. The DNA for the CDR3 is TGCAGTGCTAGAGATCCGCCGGGAGCTTTCTTT.

As to this clone: Different DNA sequences within this sample yield the same CDR3. V and J are TRBV5-1 and TRBJ2-7, with TRBD1 matching over 7 bases. Germline loops: CDR1 SGHRS, CDR2 YFSETQ. This CDR3 is built from 15 residues. The J segment lost 0 bases and the V segment lost 1 base, leaving 4 bases of the junction unmatched. The CDR3 DNA follows: TGCGCCAGCAGCTTGTCACAGGGGCGCTCCTACGAGCAGTACTTC. Its translation: CASSLSQGRSYEQYF.

V is TRBV27 and J is TRBJ2-3; D ambiguous. Per germline, CDR1 MNHEY and CDR2 SMNVEV (reference sequence). This CDR3 has 13 amino acids. Trimming took off 5 bases at V and 0 bases at J, with 6 bases between the two ends. CDR3 DNA: TGTGCCAGCAGTCTAATTAGCACAGATACGCAGTATTTT. Translating gives CASSLISTDTQYF.